The clone carrying this TCR beta chain was counted at least ten times. Its antigen is still unknown. CDR3 length equals 12 residues. The ends were cut back, 8 bases at V and 2 bases at J, with 8 bases in the middle. Germline V gene data show CDR1 as MNHNS and CDR2 as SASEGT. These data originate in a study of glioma-infiltrating T cells. Study outcomes and limitations: Non-neoplastic patients had below-expected tissue-blood divergence, while all gliomas exceeded expectation.

TCR alpha and beta CDR3 regions were amplified from RNA using iRepertoire nested multiplex PCR. Using its own MiXCR run on the multiplex PCR reads, TCRdb lists one record per CDR3 protein. Among approximately 400,000 distinct CDR3 sequences listed, 41% were seen once. Sequencing used glioma tissue, nonneoplastic brain tissue, or PBMCs (not recorded which). The TCR was taken from a human donor with low-grade glioma or glioblastoma, undergoing nonglioma brain surgery, or in good health (not recorded which). V is TRBV6-1 and J is TRBJ2-3; D perhaps matches TRBD2 (5 bases). In DNA form, the CDR3 reads TGTGCCAGCTCCGGGGACACAGATACGCAGTATTTT. Translation: CASSGDTDTQYF.